The 20 T cell receptor beta chains listed next were all sequenced from one sample in a study of blood T cell repertoires in COVID-19. Here immunoSEQ multiplex PCR was the method, and the copy in TCRdb shows in-frame clones only, minus some. The data show some 100,000 clones, roughly 80% seen once. The sequenced sample consisted of peripheral blood. These receptors were obtained from a human donor in a cohort sampled during active or convalescent COVID-19.

The chain carries TRBV19 and TRBJ1-2; D ambiguous. The CDR3 length is 15 residues. The germline V gene encodes CDR1 LNHDA and CDR2 SQIVND (reference sequence). V lost 0 bases and J 4 bases, leaving 12 bases between the germline ends. The CDR3 DNA follows: TGTGCCAGTAGTATAGAATACAACAGCTTCTATGGCTACACCTTC. Translated: CASSIEYNSFYGYTF.

The chain uses TRBV6-5 and TRBJ1-5; maybe TRBD1 (5 bases). The CDR3 runs 14 residues. Trimming left V 7 bases short and J 8 bases short, with 18 bases between. Germline V lookup: CDR1 MNHEY, CDR2 SVGAGI. CDR3 bases: TGTGCCAGCAATGTTCAAGGGGCCAGGGAGCCCCAGCATTTT. Its translation: CASNVQGAREPQHF.

Notes on this clone: Other DNA sequences in this sample translate to the same CDR3. The J gene is TRBJ1-5, the V gene TRBV19; D uncertain. This CDR3 is 14 amino acids long. V lost 1 base to trimming and J lost 2 bases, with 6 bases between them. CDR1 and CDR2 from the germline V gene are LNHDA and SQIVND (reference sequence). The CDR3 nucleotides are TGTGCCAGTAGTATAGGATCAGGCAATCAGCCCCAGCATTTT. It is translated as CASSIGSGNQPQHF.

This clone occurred once. The rearrangement links TRBV30 to TRBJ1-2; tentatively, D is TRBD1 (6 bases). This CDR3 region has 12 residues. Trimming pared 7 bases from V and 5 bases from J, leaving 14 bases between. The germline CDR1 and CDR2 sequences are GTSNPN and SVGIG (reference sequence). The DNA for the CDR3 is TGTGCCTTAACACAGGGTTTTTATGGCTACACCTTC. As protein: CALTQGFYGYTF. Together with reference TRBV30 and TRBJ1-2, the CDR3 gives the full variable domain: SQTIHQWPATLVQPVGSPLSLECTVEGTSNPNLYWYRQAAGRGLQLLFYSVGIGQISSEVPQNLSASRPQDRQFILSSKKLLLSDSGFYLCALTQGFYGYTFGSGTRLTVV.

V is TRBV4-1 and J is TRBJ1-2; D gene uncertain. The CDR3 spans 15 residues. Looked up from germline, CDR1 is MGHRA and CDR2 is YSYEKL. V was cut by 1 base and J by 1 base, with 10 bases left in between. CDR3 region: CASSQAEWSNYGYTF. CDR3 sequence (DNA): TGCGCCAGCAGCCAAGCCGAATGGAGTAACTATGGCTACACCTTC.

This chain links TRBV27 with TRBJ2-6; D perhaps matches TRBD1 (6 bases). Germline-derived CDR1 and CDR2 are MNHEY and SMNVEV (reference sequence). Deletions cut 8 bases from V and 0 bases from J, with 20 bases between. This CDR3 has 18 amino acids. The CDR3 loop is CASREYRVLHSGANVLTF. The CDR3 DNA is TGTGCCAGCCGGGAATACAGGGTACTTCACTCTGGGGCCAACGTCCTGACTTTC.

V is TRBV10-2 and J is TRBJ2-3; no reliable D call. This CDR3 is built from 15 residues. CDR1 WSHSY and CDR2 SAAADI come from the germline V gene. The ends were cut back, 1 base at V and 0 bases at J, with 8 bases in the middle. CDR3 sequence: CASSEWWASTDTQYF. The CDR3 region has the DNA TGCGCCAGCAGTGAGTGGTGGGCCAGCACAGATACGCAGTATTTT.

This chain links TRBV9 with TRBJ2-1; D is undetermined. The CDR3 has 14 residues. The V gene's germline CDR1 is SGDLS and CDR2 YYNGEE. The V end was cut by 2 bases, the J end by 2 bases, with 8 bases between. The CDR3 is CASSVTVTYNEQFF. The CDR3, as DNA: TGTGCCAGCAGCGTTACAGTGACCTACAATGAGCAGTTCTTC.

This clone is a singleton in its sample. Other nucleotide sequences in the sample specify the same CDR3. Here the CDR3 DNA reads TGTGCCAGCAGTTACTCCGGGACAGGGTCTTATGGCTACACCTTC. It encodes CASSYSGTGSYGYTF. This chain joins TRBV6-5 and TRBJ1-2; 9 bases agree with TRBD1. Germline values: CDR1 MNHEY, CDR2 SVGAGI. V shed 0 bases and J 5 bases; nucleotides not matched to a gene: 4. This CDR3 has 15 residues.

This clone came up once. The rearrangement joins TRBV6-6 to TRBJ2-7; TRBD1 is a possible D gene (5 bases). This CDR3 is built from 14 residues. Trimming took 4 bases from V and 2 from J, leaving 12 bases between them. Per the germline V gene, CDR1 is MNHNY and CDR2 is SVGAGI (reference sequence). Written as DNA, the CDR3 is TGTGCCAGCAGTTTCAACAGGCTTCCCTACGAGCAGTACTTC. This gives the protein CASSFNRLPYEQYF.

The V gene is TRBV30, the J gene TRBJ2-7, with D uncertain. The germline gives CDR1 GTSNPN, CDR2 SVGIG (reference sequence). This CDR3 comprises 12 residues. V was clipped by 3 bases and J by 0 bases, with 6 bases between them. CDR3 bases: TGTGCCTGGAGCACTTACTCCTACGAGCAGTACTTC. Its protein product is CAWSTYSYEQYF.

J is TRBJ2-3 and V is TRBV30, with TRBD2 matching over 8 bases. Germline values: CDR1 GTSNPN, CDR2 SVGIG (reference sequence). CDR3 length equals 14 residues. Losses at the gene ends were 6 bases for V and 11 bases for J; bases not matched to a gene: 16. In DNA form, the CDR3 reads TGTGCCTGTCAGAACGTGGTAGCGGGATGGGGGCAGTATTTT. This codes for CACQNVVAGWGQYF.

This chain links TRBV30 with TRBJ2-4; D may be TRBD1 (6 bases). The CDR3 covers 14 residues. Germline-derived CDR1 and CDR2 are GTSNPN and SVGIG (reference sequence). Trimming took 4 bases from V and 2 from J, leaving 12 bases between them. The CDR3 region is CAWTEGGTKNIQYF. The CDR3 nucleotides read TGTGCCTGGACCGAAGGGGGTACCAAAAACATTCAGTACTTC.

The chain links TRBV5-1 to TRBJ2-7, with 9 bases matching TRBD1. J gave up 5 bases and V 7 bases, and 13 bases lay outside the gene matches. Germline V lookup: CDR1 SGHRS, CDR2 YFSETQ. This CDR3 is 15 amino acids long. CDR3 sequence reads: CASRVGGTGLNEQYF. The CDR3 region has the DNA TGCGCCAGCCGCGTGGGGGGGACAGGGCTCAACGAGCAGTACTTC. The full variable domain, rest sourced from reference TRBV5-1 and TRBJ2-7, is KAGVTQTPRYLIKTRGQQVTLSCSPISGHRSVSWYQQTPGQGLQFLFEYFSETQRNKGNFPGRFSGRQFSNSRSEMNVSTLELGDSALYLCASRVGGTGLNEQYFGPGTRLTVT.

The J gene is TRBJ2-7, the V gene TRBV4-1; the D gene is possibly TRBD2 (5 bases). The CDR3 consists of 15 residues. V lost 0 bases, J lost 3 bases, and 12 bases lay in between. Germline V lookup: CDR1 MGHRA, CDR2 YSYEKL. In nucleotides, the CDR3 is TGCGCCAGCAGCCAAGACAGGCTAGCTATCTACGAGCAGTACTTC. It yields the protein CASSQDRLAIYEQYF.

The chain is built from TRBV11-2 and TRBJ2-5, with 10 positions matching TRBD2. After removal of 0 bases from V and 2 bases from J, the junction contained 3 bases not matched to a gene. Germline values: CDR1 SGHAT, CDR2 FQNNGV. The CDR3 loop spans 16 amino acids. CDR3 coding DNA: TGTGCCAGCAGCTTAGATCCGGGACTAGCGCAAGAGACCCAGTACTTC. It encodes CASSLDPGLAQETQYF.

The chain is built from TRBV18 and TRBJ2-7, with 11 bases fitting TRBD2. The germline V gene encodes CDR1 KGHSH and CDR2 LQKENI. The CDR3 is 15 amino acids. With V trimmed by 5 bases and J by 0 bases, 3 bases remained unmatched. CDR3 sequence: CASSGTSGFSYEQYF. The CDR3 DNA sequence: TGTGCCAGCTCAGGGACTAGCGGATTCTCCTACGAGCAGTACTTC.

The chain employs TRBV28 and TRBJ1-3, with 8 bases lining up with TRBD1. With V trimmed by 2 bases and J by 10 bases, 16 bases remained unmatched. This CDR3 has 17 amino acids. Per germline, CDR1 MDHEN and CDR2 SYDVKM. Here the CDR3 DNA reads TGTGCCAGCAGTTTAAGCTCGGGACAGGCAAAACGAATGACCATATATTTT. Protein product: CASSLSSGQAKRMTIYF. The full variable domain, in which reference TRBV28 and TRBJ1-3 provide the parts outside the CDR3, is DVKVTQSSRYLVKRTGEKVFLECVQDMDHENMFWYRQDPGLGLRLIYFSYDVKMKEKGDIPEGYSVSREKKERFSLILESASTNQTSMYLCASSLSSGQAKRMTIYFGEGSWLTVV.

This clone turned up a few times. The chain has TRBV5-8 and TRBJ2-2, with D possibly matching TRBD1 (6 bases). The CDR3 loop spans 14 amino acids. The germline V gene has CDR1 SGHTS and CDR2 YDEGEE. Trimming took off 0 bases at V and 3 bases at J, with 6 bases between the two ends. CDR3 sequence (DNA): TGTGCCAGCAGCTTGGAGGGGGACACCGGGGAGCTGTTTTTT. As protein: CASSLEGDTGELFF. Full variable domain (remainder filled in from reference TRBV5-8 and TRBJ2-2): EAGVTQSPTHLIKTRGQQATLRCSPISGHTSVYWYQQALGLGLQFLLWYDEGEERNRGNFPPRFSGRQFPNYSSELNVNALELEDSALYLCASSLEGDTGELFFGEGSRLTVL.

The chain couples TRBV10-3 to TRBJ2-7; 12 bases map to TRBD1. V lost 4 bases and J lost 1; bases outside the gene matches: 5. This CDR3 region has 16 residues. Germline CDR1 is ENHRY and CDR2 is SYGVKD. As DNA, the CDR3 is TGTGCCATCAGTGGGGACAGGGGGCGAGGATCCTACGAGCAGTACTTC. Translation: CAISGDRGRGSYEQYF.